This T cell receptor (beta chain) was profiled in a study of T cells in Graves' hyperthyroidism and ophthalmopathy. Amplification of TCR beta CDR3 regions was performed using RNA transcripts as template. HTBI primers drove first-round RT-PCR of the TCR CDR3. TCRdb re-analysed the multiplex PCR reads in MiXCR, keeping a single row per CDR3 protein. The repertoire includes around 60,000 distinct CDR3 sequences, 40% to 55% of them detected once, and roughly an eighth sits in the top ten. Trimming pared 7 bases from V and 6 bases from J, leaving 31 bases between. The CDR3 length is 18 residues. CDR1 and CDR2 (germline): MNHNS, SASEGT. This clonotype was seen many times.

The source is a woman in her 30s with Graves' ophthalmopathy. The chain combines TRBV6-1 with TRBJ2-7, with a possible D match to TRBD2 (6 bases). What was sequenced was blood. The CDR3 sequence is CASTQRFSSGGATSEQYF. The CDR3 DNA sequence: TGTGCCAGCACCCAAAGGTTCAGTAGCGGAGGAGCCACAAGCGAGCAGTACTTC.